Presented here are 12 T cell receptor beta chains from one specimen sequenced in a study of CD8 T cells in ankylosing spondylitis. TCRdb re-analysed the 5' RACE reads in MiXCR, keeping a single row per CDR3 protein. Among approximately 46,000 distinct CDR3 sequences listed, 11% were seen once. Sequencing was done on a sample of blood, either unsorted or a sorted T cell fraction (not recorded which). All receptors derive from a male donor with ankylosing spondylitis or in good health (not recorded which).

This clonotype was seen only a few times. The gene calls are TRBV5-1 and TRBJ1-1; 7 bases match TRBD1. J lost 4 bases, V lost 0 bases, and 3 bases had no gene match. The CDR3 length is 14 residues. The germline V gene has CDR1 SGHRS and CDR2 YFSETQ. This CDR3 is CASSLVAGGTEAFF. CDR3 sequence (DNA): TGCGCCAGCAGCTTGGTAGCAGGGGGCACTGAAGCTTTCTTT. Together with reference TRBV5-1 and TRBJ1-1, the CDR3 gives the full variable domain: KAGVTQTPRYLIKTRGQQVTLSCSPISGHRSVSWYQQTPGQGLQFLFEYFSETQRNKGNFPGRFSGRQFSNSRSEMNVSTLELGDSALYLCASSLVAGGTEAFFGQGTRLTVV.

This clonotype has at least ten counts. V gene TRBV29-1 combines with J gene TRBJ2-7; 10 bases line up with TRBD1. Germline V gives CDR1 SQVTM, CDR2 ANQGSEA. The CDR3 consists of 15 residues. The CDR3 reads CSVLKGQGLSYEQYF. In nucleotides, the CDR3 is TGCAGTGTTCTCAAGGGACAGGGGTTAAGCTACGAGCAGTACTTC.

This clonotype has a count of ten or more. The chain couples TRBV29-1 to TRBJ1-1; D remains unclear. Germline CDR1 reads SQVTM; CDR2 reads ANQGSEA. V was cut by 1 base and J by 3 bases, with 9 bases left in between. This CDR3 has 13 residues. Written as DNA, the CDR3 is TGCAGCGTTGAAGCGGCGTGGGACACTGAAGCTTTCTTT. Encoded protein: CSVEAAWDTEAFF. Looking up the rest from reference TRBV29-1 and TRBJ1-1 gives the full variable domain: SAVISQKPSRDICQRGTSLTIQCQVDSQVTMMFWYRQQPGQSLTLIATANQGSEATYESGFVIDKFPISRPNLTFSTLTVSNMSPEDSSIYLCSVEAAWDTEAFFGQGTRLTVV.

This clonotype was counted at least ten times. This chain joins TRBV20-1 and TRBJ1-4, with 7 bases fitting TRBD1. Germline lookup yields CDR1 DFQATT and CDR2 SNEGSKA (reference sequence). This CDR3 is 14 amino acids long. V was clipped by 4 bases and J by 8 bases; unmatched bases: 10. CDR3 sequence: CSATEGARVEKLFF. The CDR3 coding sequence is TGCAGTGCTACCGAGGGGGCACGGGTGGAAAAACTGTTTTTT.

V and J are TRBV2 and TRBJ2-3; no clear D gene. This CDR3 has 11 amino acids. The germline V and J ends were trimmed by 6 bases and 4 bases, with 5 bases remaining between them. Germline CDR1 SNHLY, CDR2 FYNNEI. The CDR3 loop is CASRLADTQYF. The CDR3 bases are TGTGCCAGCAGGTTGGCAGATACGCAGTATTTT.

This clonotype has a count of ten or more. The chain combines TRBV20-1 with TRBJ1-1; 9 bases are a match to TRBD1. The germline V gene encodes CDR1 DFQATT and CDR2 SNEGSKA (reference sequence). The CDR3 loop spans 12 amino acids. The trim removed 5 bases at V and 10 bases at J, leaving 8 bases unmatched. The CDR3 loop is CSAGTGRGGAFF. CDR3 sequence (DNA): TGCAGTGCTGGGACAGGGAGAGGAGGAGCTTTCTTT.

At least ten counts were recorded for this clonotype. CDR3 coding DNA: TGTGCCATCAGTGAGTCCTGGCAGGGGGCGGTTAAGACTGAAGCTTTCTTT. Translated: CAISESWQGAVKTEAFF. The chain links TRBV10-3 to TRBJ1-1; 8 bases fit TRBD1. The germline gives CDR1 ENHRY, CDR2 SYGVKD. V was pared by 0 bases and J by 5 bases, with 11 bases of the junction left unmatched. CDR3 size: 17 residues.

This clonotype was seen more than once but under ten times. This sequence joins TRBV5-4 and TRBJ2-1, with 9 bases identical to TRBD1. With 4 bases clipped from V and 3 bases from J, the junction kept 5 bases outside the gene matches. This CDR3 comprises 15 residues. Germline CDR1 and CDR2: SGHNT and YYREEE (reference sequence). CDR3 sequence: CASSVPGQGYNEQFF. The CDR3 region has the DNA TGTGCCAGCAGCGTACCGGGACAGGGCTACAATGAGCAGTTCTTC.

This clonotype appeared many times. CDR3 sequence reads: CASSFSGQGYEQYF. The CDR3 bases are TGTGCCAGCAGTTTCTCAGGGCAGGGCTACGAGCAGTACTTC. The chain couples TRBV12-3 or TRBV12-4 to TRBJ2-7; weak D call: TRBD1 (5 bases). Trimming shortened V by 3 bases and J by 3 bases, and 12 bases separated the two germline ends. There are 14 residues in the CDR3.

This clonotype was picked up many times. This chain joins TRBV3-1 and TRBJ2-7; 7 positions agree with TRBD2. The CDR3 runs 12 residues. Trimming removed 4 bases from V and 8 bases from J; junction bases left unmatched: 5. Germline CDR1 LGHDT, CDR2 YNNKEL (reference sequence). The CDR3 DNA reads as TGTGCCAGCAGCCTCACGGGGGGACAGCAGTACTTC. It specifies CASSLTGGQQYF.

The sample holds many counts of this clonotype. The V call is TRBV12-3 or TRBV12-4, the J call TRBJ2-7, with TRBD1 matching over 8 bases. This CDR3 region has 15 residues. J gave up 3 bases and V 3 bases, and 7 bases lay outside the gene matches. Here the CDR3 DNA reads TGTGCCAGCAGTTTCGACAGGGGTCAAGTCTACGAGCAGTACTTC. Translating it yields CASSFDRGQVYEQYF.

In its sample, this clonotype was seen many times. The chain joins TRBV28 to TRBJ2-6; 9 bases are shared with TRBD1. CDR1 MDHEN and CDR2 SYDVKM come from the germline V gene. The junction had 6 bases not matched to a gene; V was cut back by 3 bases and J by 0 bases. CDR3 length: 18 amino acids. This chain's CDR3 is CASSLPGQGYSGANVLTF. CDR3 nucleotide sequence: TGTGCCAGCAGTTTGCCGGGACAGGGATACTCTGGGGCCAACGTCCTGACTTTC.